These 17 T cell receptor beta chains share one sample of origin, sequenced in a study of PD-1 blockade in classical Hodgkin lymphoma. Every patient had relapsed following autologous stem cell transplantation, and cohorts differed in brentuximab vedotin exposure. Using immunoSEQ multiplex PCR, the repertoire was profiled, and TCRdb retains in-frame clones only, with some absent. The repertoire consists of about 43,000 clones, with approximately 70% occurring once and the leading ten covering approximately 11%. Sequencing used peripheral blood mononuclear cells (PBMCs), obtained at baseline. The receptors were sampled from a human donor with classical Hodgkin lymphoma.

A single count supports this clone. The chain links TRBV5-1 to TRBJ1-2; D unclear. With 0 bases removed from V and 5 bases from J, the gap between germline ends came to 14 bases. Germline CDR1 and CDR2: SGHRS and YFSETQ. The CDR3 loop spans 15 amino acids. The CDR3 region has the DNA TGCGCCAGCAGCTTGGAACCCGGAGGACGGTATGGCTACACCTTC. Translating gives CASSLEPGGRYGYTF.

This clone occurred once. CDR3 DNA: TGTGCCTGGAGTGTTGGGACTAGCGGGACAGATACGCAGTATTTT. It encodes CAWSVGTSGTDTQYF. The V call is TRBV30, the J call TRBJ2-3; TRBD2 aligns across 12 bases. There are 15 residues in the CDR3. CDR1 is GTSNPN, CDR2 SVGIG, per germline (reference sequence). Trimming took 0 bases from V and 3 from J; bases not matched to a gene: 1.

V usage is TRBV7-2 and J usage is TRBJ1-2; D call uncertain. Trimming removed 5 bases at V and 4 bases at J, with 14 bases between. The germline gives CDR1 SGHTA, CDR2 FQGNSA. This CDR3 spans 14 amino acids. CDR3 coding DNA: TGTGCCAGCAGCCCGTTGGGCAGACCCTATGGCTACACCTTC. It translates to CASSPLGRPYGYTF. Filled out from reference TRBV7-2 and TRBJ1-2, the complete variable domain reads GAGVSQSPSNKVTEKGKDVELRCDPISGHTALYWYRQSLGQGLEFLIYFQGNSAPDKSGLPSDRFSAERTGGSVSTLTIQRTQQEDSAVYLCASSPLGRPYGYTFGSGTRLTVV.

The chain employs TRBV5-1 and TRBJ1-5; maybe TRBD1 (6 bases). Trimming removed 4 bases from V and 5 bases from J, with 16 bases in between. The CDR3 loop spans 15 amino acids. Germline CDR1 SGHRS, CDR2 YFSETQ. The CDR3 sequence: CASSQIPGAHQPQHF. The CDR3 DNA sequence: TGCGCCAGCAGCCAAATCCCAGGGGCGCATCAGCCCCAGCATTTT.

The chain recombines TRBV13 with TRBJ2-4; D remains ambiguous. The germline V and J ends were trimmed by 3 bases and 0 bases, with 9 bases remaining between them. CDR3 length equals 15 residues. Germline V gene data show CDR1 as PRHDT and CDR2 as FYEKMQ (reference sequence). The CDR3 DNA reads TGTGCCAGCAGCTTCAGAAGGGAAGCCAAAAACATTCAGTACTTC. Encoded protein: CASSFRREAKNIQYF. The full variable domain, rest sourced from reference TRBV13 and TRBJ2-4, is AAGVIQSPRHLIKEKRETATLKCYPIPRHDTVYWYQQGPGQDPQFLISFYEKMQSDKGSIPDRFSAQQFSDYHSELNMSSLELGDSALYFCASSFRREAKNIQYFGAGTRLSVL.

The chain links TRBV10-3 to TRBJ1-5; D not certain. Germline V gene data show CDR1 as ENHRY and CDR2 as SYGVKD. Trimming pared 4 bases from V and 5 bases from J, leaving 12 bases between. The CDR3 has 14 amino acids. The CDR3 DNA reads TGTGCCATCAGTGCAGCAGGTTCCGATCAGCCCCAGCATTTT. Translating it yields CAISAAGSDQPQHF.

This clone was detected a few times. CDR3 sequence reads: CASTSRVWGTEAFF. The CDR3, as DNA: TGTGCCAGCACCTCAAGAGTGTGGGGTACTGAAGCTTTCTTT. The chain combines TRBV11-3 with TRBJ1-1; D remains unclear. Trimming took 7 bases from V and 5 from J, leaving 17 bases between them. The V gene's germline CDR1 is SGHNT and CDR2 YENEEA. This CDR3 has 14 residues.

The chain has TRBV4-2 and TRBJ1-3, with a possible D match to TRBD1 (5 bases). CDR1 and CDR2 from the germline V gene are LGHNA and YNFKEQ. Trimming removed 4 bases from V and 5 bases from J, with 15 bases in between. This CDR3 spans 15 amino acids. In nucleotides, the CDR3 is TGTGCCAGCAGCCCGCCAGGGCCGGTAAGAAACACCATATATTTT. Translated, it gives CASSPPGPVRNTIYF.

CDR3 sequence: CATSKMDRDEQYF. CDR3 DNA: TGTGCCACCAGCAAAATGGACAGGGACGAGCAGTACTTC. The chain is built from TRBV15 and TRBJ2-7; 8 bases agree with TRBD1. V lost 4 bases, J lost 5 bases, and 4 bases stayed unmatched. The CDR3 loop spans 13 amino acids. Germline assignment: CDR1 LNHNV and CDR2 YYDKDF (reference sequence).

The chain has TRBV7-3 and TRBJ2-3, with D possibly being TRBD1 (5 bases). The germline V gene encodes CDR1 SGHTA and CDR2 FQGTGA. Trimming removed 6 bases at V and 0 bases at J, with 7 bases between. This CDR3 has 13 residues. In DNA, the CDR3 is TGTGCCAGCAGAAGGGGAAGCACAGATACGCAGTATTTT. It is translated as CASRRGSTDTQYF.

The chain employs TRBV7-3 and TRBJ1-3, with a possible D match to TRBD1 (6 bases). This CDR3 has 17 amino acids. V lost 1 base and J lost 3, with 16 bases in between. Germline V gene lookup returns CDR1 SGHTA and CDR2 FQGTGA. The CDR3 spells CASSLRSSGGNGNTIYF. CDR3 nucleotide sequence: TGTGCCAGCAGCTTAAGGTCATCGGGGGGCAATGGAAACACCATATATTTT.

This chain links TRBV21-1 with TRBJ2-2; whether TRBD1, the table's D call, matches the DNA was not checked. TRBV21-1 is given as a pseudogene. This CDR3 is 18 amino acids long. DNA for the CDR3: TGTGCCAGCAGCAGTGTTTGGTCGACAGGGGAGTACGCCGGGGAGCTGTTTTTT. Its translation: CASSSVWSTGEYAGELFF.

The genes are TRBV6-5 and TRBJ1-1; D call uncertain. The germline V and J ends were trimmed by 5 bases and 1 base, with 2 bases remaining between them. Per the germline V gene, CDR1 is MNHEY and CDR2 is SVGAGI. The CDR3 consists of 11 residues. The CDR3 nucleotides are TGTGCCAGCAGTACGAACACTGAAGCTTTCTTT. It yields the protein CASSTNTEAFF.

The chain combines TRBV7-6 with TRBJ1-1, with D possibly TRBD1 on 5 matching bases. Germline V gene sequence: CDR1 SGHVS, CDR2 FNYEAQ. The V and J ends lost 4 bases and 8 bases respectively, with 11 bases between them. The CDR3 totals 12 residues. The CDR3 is CASSSPRQEAFF. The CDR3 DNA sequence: TGTGCCAGCAGCTCCCCCCGACAGGAAGCTTTCTTT.

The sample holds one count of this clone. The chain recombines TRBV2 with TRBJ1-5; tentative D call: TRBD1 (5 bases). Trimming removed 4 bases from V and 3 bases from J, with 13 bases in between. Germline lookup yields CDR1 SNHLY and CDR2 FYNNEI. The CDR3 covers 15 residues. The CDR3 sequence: CASSVGQGVNQPQHF. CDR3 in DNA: TGTGCCAGCAGTGTGGGTCAGGGTGTCAATCAGCCCCAGCATTTT.

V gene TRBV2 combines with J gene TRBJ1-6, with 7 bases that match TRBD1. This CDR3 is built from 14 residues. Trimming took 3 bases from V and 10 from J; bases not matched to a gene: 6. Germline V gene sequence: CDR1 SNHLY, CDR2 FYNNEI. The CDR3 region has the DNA TGTGCCAGCAGTGATGGGACAGTGGAATCACCCCTCCACTTT. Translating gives CASSDGTVESPLHF.

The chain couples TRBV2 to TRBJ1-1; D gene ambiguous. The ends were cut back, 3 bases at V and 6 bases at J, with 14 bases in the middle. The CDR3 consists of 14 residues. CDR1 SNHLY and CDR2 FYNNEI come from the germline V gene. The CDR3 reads CASSDEGRISEAFF. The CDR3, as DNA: TGTGCCAGCAGTGATGAAGGACGGATTTCTGAAGCTTTCTTT. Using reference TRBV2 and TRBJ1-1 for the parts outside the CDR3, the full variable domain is EPEVTQTPSHQVTQMGQEVILRCVPISNHLYFYWYRQILGQKVEFLVSFYNNEISEKSEIFDDQFSVERPDGSNFTLKIRSTKLEDSAMYFCASSDEGRISEAFFGQGTRLTVV.